This T cell receptor beta chain derives from a study of CD8+ T cells in alopecia areata. Study in general: Each of the treated patients was given oral tofacitinib, 5 to 10 mg twice daily, for moderate-to-severe alopecia areata. Tofacitinib treatment spanned 6 to 18 months, with 6 months off drug afterward.

Following extraction, RNA underwent reverse transcription to cDNA, which served as the sequencing template. Sequenced by immunoSEQ multiplex PCR; TCRdb stores in-frame clones only, minus some. The data hold 110,000 or so clones, with around 54% observed a single time. This CDR3 is built from 13 residues. Germline CDR1 reads ENHRY; CDR2 reads SYGVKD. Trimming pared 6 bases from V and 5 bases from J, leaving 13 bases between. Study-level points and caveats: Higher clonality was seen in lesional scalp than in normal scalp, especially in alopecia totalis/universalis.

The treatment is: oral pan-JAK inhibitor, 5-10 mg twice daily. There are a few counts of this clone. Antigen specificity is unknown. Sequenced here: CD4+ T cells sorted from blood, sampled at week 24, from a patient treated with tofacitinib. The J gene is TRBJ2-5, the V gene TRBV10-3; D uncertain. The clonotype comes from a human donor with alopecia areata. CDR3 residues: CAISETTRETQYF. The DNA for the CDR3 is TGTGCCATCAGCGAGACCACCCGGGAGACCCAGTACTTC.